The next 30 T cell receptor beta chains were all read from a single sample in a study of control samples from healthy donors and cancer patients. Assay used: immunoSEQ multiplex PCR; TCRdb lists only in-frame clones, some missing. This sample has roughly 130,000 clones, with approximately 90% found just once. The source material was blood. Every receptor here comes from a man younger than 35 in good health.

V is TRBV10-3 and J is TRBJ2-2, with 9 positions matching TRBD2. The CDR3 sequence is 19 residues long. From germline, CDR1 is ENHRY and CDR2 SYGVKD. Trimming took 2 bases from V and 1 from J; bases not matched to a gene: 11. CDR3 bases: TGTGCCATCAGTGAGGCACGCGGGGGGGCGGATAAGAACACCGGGGAGCTGTTTTTT. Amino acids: CAISEARGGADKNTGELFF.

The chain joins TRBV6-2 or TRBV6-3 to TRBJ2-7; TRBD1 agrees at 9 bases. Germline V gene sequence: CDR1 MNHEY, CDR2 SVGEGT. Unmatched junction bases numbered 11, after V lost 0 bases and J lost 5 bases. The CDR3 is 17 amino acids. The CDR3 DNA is TGTGCCAGCAGTTACTCGATTCCCGGGACAGGGCTGGACGAGCAGTACTTC. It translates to CASSYSIPGTGLDEQYF.

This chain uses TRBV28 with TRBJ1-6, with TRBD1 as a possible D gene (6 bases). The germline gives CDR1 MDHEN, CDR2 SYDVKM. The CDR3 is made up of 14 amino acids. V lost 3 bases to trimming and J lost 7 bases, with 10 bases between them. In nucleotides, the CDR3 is TGTGCCAGCAGTTTCATCAGGGGAAATTCACCCCTCCACTTT. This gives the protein CASSFIRGNSPLHF. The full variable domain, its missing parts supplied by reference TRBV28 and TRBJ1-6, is DVKVTQSSRYLVKRTGEKVFLECVQDMDHENMFWYRQDPGLGLRLIYFSYDVKMKEKGDIPEGYSVSREKKERFSLILESASTNQTSMYLCASSFIRGNSPLHFGNGTRLTVT.

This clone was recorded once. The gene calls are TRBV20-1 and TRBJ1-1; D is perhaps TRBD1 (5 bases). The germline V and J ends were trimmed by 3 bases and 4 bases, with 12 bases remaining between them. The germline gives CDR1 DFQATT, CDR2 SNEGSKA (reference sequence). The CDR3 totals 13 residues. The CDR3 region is CSASGGEGTEAFF. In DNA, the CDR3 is TGCAGTGCTAGTGGAGGGGAGGGCACTGAAGCTTTCTTT.

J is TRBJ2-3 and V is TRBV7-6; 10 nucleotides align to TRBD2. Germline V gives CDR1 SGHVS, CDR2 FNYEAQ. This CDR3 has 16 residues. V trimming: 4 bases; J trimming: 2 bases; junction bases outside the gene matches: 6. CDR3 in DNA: TGTGCCAGCAGCTATATAGCGGGGGGCCTCACAGATACGCAGTATTTT. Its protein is CASSYIAGGLTDTQYF.

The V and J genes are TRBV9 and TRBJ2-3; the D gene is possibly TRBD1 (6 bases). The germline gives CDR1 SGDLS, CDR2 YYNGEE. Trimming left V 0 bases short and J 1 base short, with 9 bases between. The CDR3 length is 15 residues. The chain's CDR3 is CASSVGQAGTDTQYF. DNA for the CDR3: TGTGCCAGCAGCGTAGGACAGGCCGGCACAGATACGCAGTATTTT.

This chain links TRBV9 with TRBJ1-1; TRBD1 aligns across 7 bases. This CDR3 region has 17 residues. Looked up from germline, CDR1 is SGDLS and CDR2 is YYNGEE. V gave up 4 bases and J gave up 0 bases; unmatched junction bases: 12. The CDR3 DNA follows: TGTGCCAGCAGCCCAAAGCCGGGACAGTCACTGAACACTGAAGCTTTCTTT. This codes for CASSPKPGQSLNTEAFF.

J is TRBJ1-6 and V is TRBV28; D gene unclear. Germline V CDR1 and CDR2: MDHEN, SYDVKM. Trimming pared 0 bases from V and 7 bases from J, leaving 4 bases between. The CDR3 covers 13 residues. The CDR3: CASSLWGNSPLHF. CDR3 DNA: TGTGCCAGCAGTTTATGGGGGAATTCACCCCTCCACTTT. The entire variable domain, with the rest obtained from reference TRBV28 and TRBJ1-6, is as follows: DVKVTQSSRYLVKRTGEKVFLECVQDMDHENMFWYRQDPGLGLRLIYFSYDVKMKEKGDIPEGYSVSREKKERFSLILESASTNQTSMYLCASSLWGNSPLHFGNGTRLTVT.

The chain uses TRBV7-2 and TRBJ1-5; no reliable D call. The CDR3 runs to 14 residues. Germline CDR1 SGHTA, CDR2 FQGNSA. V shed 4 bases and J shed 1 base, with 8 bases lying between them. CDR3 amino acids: CASSSDISNQPQHF. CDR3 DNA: TGTGCCAGCAGCTCCGACATAAGCAATCAGCCCCAGCATTTT.

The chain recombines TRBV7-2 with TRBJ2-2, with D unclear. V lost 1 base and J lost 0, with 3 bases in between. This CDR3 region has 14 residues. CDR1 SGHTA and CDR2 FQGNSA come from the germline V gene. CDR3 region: CASSLGANTGELFF. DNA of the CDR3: TGTGCCAGCAGCTTAGGAGCGAACACCGGGGAGCTGTTTTTT. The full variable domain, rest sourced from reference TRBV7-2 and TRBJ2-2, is GAGVSQSPSNKVTEKGKDVELRCDPISGHTALYWYRQSLGQGLEFLIYFQGNSAPDKSGLPSDRFSAERTGGSVSTLTIQRTQQEDSAVYLCASSLGANTGELFFGEGSRLTVL.

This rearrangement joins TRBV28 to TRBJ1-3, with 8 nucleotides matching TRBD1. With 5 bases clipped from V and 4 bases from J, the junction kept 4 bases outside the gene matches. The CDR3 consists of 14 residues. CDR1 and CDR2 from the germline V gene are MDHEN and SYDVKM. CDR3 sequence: CASSPDREGNTIYF. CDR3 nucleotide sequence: TGTGCCAGCAGTCCGGACAGGGAAGGAAACACCATATATTTT. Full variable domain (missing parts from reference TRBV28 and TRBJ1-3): DVKVTQSSRYLVKRTGEKVFLECVQDMDHENMFWYRQDPGLGLRLIYFSYDVKMKEKGDIPEGYSVSREKKERFSLILESASTNQTSMYLCASSPDREGNTIYFGEGSWLTVV.

CDR3 sequence (DNA): TGTGCCAGTAGTATGCGGAGGAGCAATCAGCCCCAGCATTTT. It translates to CASSMRRSNQPQHF. The gene calls are TRBV19 and TRBJ1-5; D gene ambiguous. This CDR3 spans 14 amino acids. Between the trimmed V and J ends, which lost 3 bases and 1 base, there was a span of 7 bases. The germline gives CDR1 LNHDA, CDR2 SQIVND (reference sequence). Complete variable domain (other parts from reference TRBV19 and TRBJ1-5): DGGITQSPKYLFRKEGQNVTLSCEQNLNHDAMYWYRQDPGQGLRLIYYSQIVNDFQKGDIAEGYSVSREKKESFPLTVTSAQKNPTAFYLCASSMRRSNQPQHFGDGTRLSIL.

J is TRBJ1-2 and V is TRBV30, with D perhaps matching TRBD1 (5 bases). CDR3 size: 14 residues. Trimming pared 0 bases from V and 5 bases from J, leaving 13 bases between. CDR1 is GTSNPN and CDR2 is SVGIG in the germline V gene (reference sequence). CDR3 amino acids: CAWSVRRDGYGYTF. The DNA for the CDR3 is TGTGCCTGGAGTGTACGGAGGGACGGGTATGGCTACACCTTC.

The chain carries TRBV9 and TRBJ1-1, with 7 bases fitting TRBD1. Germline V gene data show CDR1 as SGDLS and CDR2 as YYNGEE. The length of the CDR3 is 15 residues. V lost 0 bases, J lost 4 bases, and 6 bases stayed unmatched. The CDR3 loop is CASSVEGARGTEAFF. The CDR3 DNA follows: TGTGCCAGCAGCGTAGAGGGGGCGCGGGGCACTGAAGCTTTCTTT.

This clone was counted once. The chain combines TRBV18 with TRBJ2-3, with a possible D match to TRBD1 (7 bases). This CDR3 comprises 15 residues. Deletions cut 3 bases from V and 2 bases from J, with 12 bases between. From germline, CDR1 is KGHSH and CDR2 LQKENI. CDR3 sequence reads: CASSPAGQITDTQYF. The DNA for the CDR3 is TGTGCCAGCTCACCGGCGGGACAGATCACAGATACGCAGTATTTT.

CDR3 DNA: TGTGCCAGCAGCCAAGAGGCGGGACCCTACAATGAGCAGTTCTTC. Translating it yields CASSQEAGPYNEQFF. The rearrangement joins TRBV3-1 (or the pseudogene TRBV3-2) to TRBJ2-1; a possible D gene is TRBD2 (6 bases). CDR3 length equals 15 residues. Per germline, CDR1 LGHDT and CDR2 YNNKEL (reference sequence). V was trimmed by 0 bases and J by 2 bases, leaving 8 bases between them.

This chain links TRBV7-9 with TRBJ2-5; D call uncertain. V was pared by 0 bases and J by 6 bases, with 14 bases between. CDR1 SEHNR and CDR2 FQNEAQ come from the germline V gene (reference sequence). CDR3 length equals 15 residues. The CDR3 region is CASSLARESGQTQYF. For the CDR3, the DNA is TGTGCCAGCAGCTTAGCTAGAGAGTCTGGGCAGACCCAGTACTTC.

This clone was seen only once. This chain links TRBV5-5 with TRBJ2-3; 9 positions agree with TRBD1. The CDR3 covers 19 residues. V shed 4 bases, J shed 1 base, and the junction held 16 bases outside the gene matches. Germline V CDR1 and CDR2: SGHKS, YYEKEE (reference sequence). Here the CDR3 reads CASSPRTGEVPRRTDTQYF. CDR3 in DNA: TGTGCCAGCAGCCCTCGGACAGGGGAGGTACCACGGCGCACAGATACGCAGTATTTT.

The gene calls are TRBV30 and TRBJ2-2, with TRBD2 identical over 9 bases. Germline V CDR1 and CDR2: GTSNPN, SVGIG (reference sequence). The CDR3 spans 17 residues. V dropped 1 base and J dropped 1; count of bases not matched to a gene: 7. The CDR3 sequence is CAWSDPRLAENTGELFF. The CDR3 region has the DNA TGTGCCTGGAGTGACCCCCGACTAGCGGAGAACACCGGGGAGCTGTTTTTT.

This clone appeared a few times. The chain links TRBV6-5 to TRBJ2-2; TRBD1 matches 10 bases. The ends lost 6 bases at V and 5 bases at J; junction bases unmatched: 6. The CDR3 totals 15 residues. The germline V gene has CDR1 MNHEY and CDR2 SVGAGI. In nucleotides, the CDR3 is TGTGCCAGCAGCCGAGACAGGGGGCAAACCGGGGAGCTGTTTTTT. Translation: CASSRDRGQTGELFF.

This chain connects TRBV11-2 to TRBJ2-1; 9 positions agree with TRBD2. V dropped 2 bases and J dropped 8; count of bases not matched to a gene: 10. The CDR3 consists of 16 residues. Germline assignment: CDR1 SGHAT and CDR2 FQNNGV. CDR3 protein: CASSLSAGGLVDEQFF. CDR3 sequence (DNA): TGTGCCAGCAGCTTATCGGCGGGGGGGCTAGTTGATGAGCAGTTCTTC.

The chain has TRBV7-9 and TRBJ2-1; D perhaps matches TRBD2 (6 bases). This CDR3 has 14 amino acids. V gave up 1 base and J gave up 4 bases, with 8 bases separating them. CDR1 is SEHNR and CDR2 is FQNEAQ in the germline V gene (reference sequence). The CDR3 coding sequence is TGTGCCAGCAGCTTAGGGACTACTTACAATGAGCAGTTCTTC. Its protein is CASSLGTTYNEQFF.

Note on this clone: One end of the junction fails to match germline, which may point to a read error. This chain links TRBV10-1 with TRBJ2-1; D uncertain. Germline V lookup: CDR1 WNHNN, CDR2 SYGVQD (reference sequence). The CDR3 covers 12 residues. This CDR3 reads CASSESSLALVF. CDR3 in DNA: TGCGCCAGCAGTGAAAGTAGTTTGGCCCTGGTCTTC.

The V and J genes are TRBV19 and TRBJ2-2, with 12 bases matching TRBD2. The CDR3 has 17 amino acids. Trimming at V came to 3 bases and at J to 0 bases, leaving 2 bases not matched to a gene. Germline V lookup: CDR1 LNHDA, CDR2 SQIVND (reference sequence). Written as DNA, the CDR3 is TGTGCCAGTAGTATCCTAGCGGGGGGGACGAACACCGGGGAGCTGTTTTTT. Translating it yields CASSILAGGTNTGELFF.

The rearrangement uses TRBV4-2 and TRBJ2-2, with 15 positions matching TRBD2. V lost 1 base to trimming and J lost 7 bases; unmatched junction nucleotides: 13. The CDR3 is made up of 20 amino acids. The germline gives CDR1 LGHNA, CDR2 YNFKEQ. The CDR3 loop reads CASSQASQGTSGGYNGELFF. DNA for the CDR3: TGTGCCAGCAGCCAAGCATCCCAGGGGACTAGCGGGGGGTATAACGGGGAGCTGTTTTTT.

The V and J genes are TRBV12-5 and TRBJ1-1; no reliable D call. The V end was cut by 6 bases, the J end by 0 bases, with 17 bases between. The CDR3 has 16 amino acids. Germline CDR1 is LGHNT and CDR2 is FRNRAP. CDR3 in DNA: TGTGCTAGTGGCAGACCCTACTTAACAGTGAACACTGAAGCTTTCTTT. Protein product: CASGRPYLTVNTEAFF.

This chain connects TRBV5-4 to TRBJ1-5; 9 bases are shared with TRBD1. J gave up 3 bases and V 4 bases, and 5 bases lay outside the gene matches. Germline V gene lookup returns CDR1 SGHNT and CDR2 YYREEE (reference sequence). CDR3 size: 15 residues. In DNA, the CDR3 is TGTGCCAGCAGCGAGGACAGGGGCTACAATCAGCCCCAGCATTTT. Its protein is CASSEDRGYNQPQHF.

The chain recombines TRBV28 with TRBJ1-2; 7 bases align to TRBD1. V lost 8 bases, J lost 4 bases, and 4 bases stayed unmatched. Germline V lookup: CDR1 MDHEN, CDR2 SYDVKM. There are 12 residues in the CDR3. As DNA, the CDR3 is TGTGCCAGCGACGGGACAGTCTATGGCTACACCTTC. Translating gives CASDGTVYGYTF.

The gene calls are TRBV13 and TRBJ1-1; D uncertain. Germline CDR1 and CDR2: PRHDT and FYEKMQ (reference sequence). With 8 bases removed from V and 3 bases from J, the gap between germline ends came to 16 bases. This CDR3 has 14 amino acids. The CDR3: CASRPIGLDTEAFF. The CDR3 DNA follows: TGTGCCAGCCGACCGATTGGGTTGGACACTGAAGCTTTCTTT.

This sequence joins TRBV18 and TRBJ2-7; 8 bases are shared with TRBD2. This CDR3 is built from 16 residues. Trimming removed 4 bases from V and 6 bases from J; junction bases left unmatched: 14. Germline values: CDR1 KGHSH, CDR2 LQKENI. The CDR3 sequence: CASSQTPGTSGGEQYV. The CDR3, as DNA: TGTGCCAGCTCACAAACCCCCGGGACTAGTGGTGGCGAGCAGTACGTC.